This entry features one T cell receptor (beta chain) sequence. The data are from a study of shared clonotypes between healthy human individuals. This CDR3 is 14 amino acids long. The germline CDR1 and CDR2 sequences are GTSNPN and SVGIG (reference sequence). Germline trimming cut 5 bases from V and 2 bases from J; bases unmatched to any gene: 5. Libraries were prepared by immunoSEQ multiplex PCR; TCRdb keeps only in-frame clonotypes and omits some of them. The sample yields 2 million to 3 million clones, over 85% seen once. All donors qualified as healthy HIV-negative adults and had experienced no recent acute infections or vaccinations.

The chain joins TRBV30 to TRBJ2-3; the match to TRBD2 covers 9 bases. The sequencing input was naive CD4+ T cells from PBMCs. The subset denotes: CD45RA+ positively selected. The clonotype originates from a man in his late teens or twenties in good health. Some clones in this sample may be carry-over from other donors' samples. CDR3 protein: CAWQREVLTDTQYF. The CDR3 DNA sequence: TGTGCCTGGCAGCGGGAGGTACTCACAGATACGCAGTATTTT.